This is a list of T cell receptor beta chains from one sample in a study of brain T cells in children with intractable seizures. The method was immunoSEQ multiplex PCR; TCRdb's version includes in-frame clones alone and lacks a portion of them. The sample holds approximately 110,000 clones; 94% are singletons and the top ten take 3.5% to 4.5%. The specimen was peripheral blood, collected at surgery. The origin of the receptors is a boy in the first two years of life with hemimegalencephaly and intractable seizures. The CDR3 runs from the conserved cysteine through the conserved F or W. A D gene is named only where the DNA matches it firmly. The listing skips clone size in some rows; elsewhere it reads once, few, many or a size class.

CDR3	DNA	D	J	V	size
CASSFSRLKAYEQYF	TGTGCCAGCAGTTTCTCGAGACTGAAAGCCTACGAGCAGTACTTC	NA	TRBJ2-7	TRBV27	NA
CASSETADNQPQHF	TGTGCCAGCAGTGAGACGGCAGATAATCAGCCCCAGCATTTT	NA	TRBJ1-5	TRBV6-1	few
CASSLGGYYGYTF	TGTGCCAGCAGCTTAGGAGGGTACTATGGCTACACCTTC	NA	TRBJ1-2	TRBV7-8	NA
CASSYSWQGNSPLHF	TGTGCCAGCAGTTACTCGTGGCAGGGGAATTCACCCCTCCACTTT	NA	TRBJ1-6	TRBV6-5	NA
CASSGMQGLETQYF	TGTGCCAGCAGTGGAATGCAGGGTCTAGAGACCCAGTACTTC	NA	TRBJ2-5	TRBV28	NA
CASTNSRSPLSEQFF	TGTGCCAGCACCAATAGCAGGAGCCCCCTCAGTGAGCAGTTCTTC	NA	TRBJ2-1	TRBV3-1/TRBV3-2	NA
CASSTIAANEQFF	TGTGCCAGTAGTACGATAGCGGCAAATGAGCAGTTCTTC	NA	TRBJ2-1	TRBV19	NA
CAISESVLSGRPYEQYF	TGTGCCATCAGTGAGTCGGTTCTGAGCGGGCGCCCCTACGAGCAGTACTTC	NA	TRBJ2-7	TRBV10-3	NA
CASSPQPETQYF	TGTGCCAGCAGCCCCCAGCCGGAGACCCAGTACTTC	NA	TRBJ2-5	TRBV7-2	NA
CASSQLAGAYEQYF	TGCGCCAGCAGCCAACTAGCGGGGGCCTACGAGCAGTACTTC	TRBD2	TRBJ2-7	TRBV4-1	few
CASSTTSRVETQYF	TGTGCCAGCAGCACGACTAGTAGGGTAGAGACCCAGTACTTC	NA	TRBJ2-5	TRBV11-2	NA
CASSFATGPGNTIYF	TGCGCCAGCAGCTTCGCGACAGGGCCCGGAAACACCATATATTTT	TRBD1	TRBJ1-3	TRBV5-1	NA
CASSVDVGGPPDTQYF	TGTGCCAGCAGCGTAGACGTGGGAGGGCCCCCAGATACGCAGTATTTT	TRBD2	TRBJ2-3	TRBV9	NA
CASSETPGAKGYTF	TGCGCCAGCAGCGAGACCCCAGGGGCGAAGGGCTACACCTTC	NA	TRBJ1-2	TRBV5-1	NA
CASSVSLNTEAFF	TGTGCCAGCAGTGTTTCCTTGAACACTGAAGCTTTCTTT	NA	TRBJ1-1	TRBV28	few
CASSFLAGGEQYF	TGTGCCAGCAGTTTCCTAGCGGGAGGGGAGCAGTACTTC	TRBD2	TRBJ2-7	TRBV12-3/TRBV12-4	NA
CASTRRKRDPLTYEQYF	TGTGCCAGCACCCGGAGGAAGAGGGACCCCCTAACCTACGAGCAGTACTTC	NA	TRBJ2-7	TRBV5-5	NA
CASSLTSTEAFF	TGTGCCAGCAGCTTGACGTCCACTGAAGCTTTCTTT	NA	TRBJ1-1	TRBV5-6	NA
CASSFGGIEWGYTF	TGTGCCAGCAGCTTCGGCGGGATAGAGTGGGGCTACACCTTC	NA	TRBJ1-2	TRBV11-2	once
CASSPTGELFF	TGTGCCAGCTCCCCGACCGGGGAGCTGTTTTTT	NA	TRBJ2-2	TRBV18	NA
CASSYRRLGSGAQETQYF	TGTGCCAGCAGTTACCGCCGACTAGGGAGCGGGGCGCAAGAGACCCAGTACTTC	TRBD2	TRBJ2-5	TRBV6-2/TRBV6-3	NA
CASSLAIQPWSFETQYF	TGTGCCAGCAGCTTAGCGATCCAGCCATGGAGTTTCGAGACCCAGTACTTC	NA	TRBJ2-5	TRBV7-2	NA
CASSLAADRYNEQFF	TGTGCCAGTAGTCTAGCGGCCGACCGTTACAATGAGCAGTTCTTC	TRBD2	TRBJ2-1	TRBV19	NA
CASSLRDRGQRVNVLTF	TGTGCCAGCAGCCTCCGGGACAGGGGGCAGAGGGTCAACGTCCTGACTTTC	TRBD1	TRBJ2-6	TRBV5-4	NA
CASSVQTSGRSHEQYF	TGTGCCAGCAGCGTACAGACTAGCGGGAGGTCCCACGAGCAGTACTTC	TRBD2	TRBJ2-7	TRBV3-1/TRBV3-2	NA
CASSPLIPNYGYTF	TGTGCCAGCAGCCCTTTGATCCCTAACTATGGCTACACCTTC	NA	TRBJ1-2	TRBV28	NA
CASSFVELFF	TGTGCCAGCAGCTTTGTGGAGCTGTTTTTT	NA	TRBJ2-2	TRBV12-1	NA
CASSEQGNTEAFF	TGTGCCAGCAGTGAACAAGGTAACACTGAAGCTTTCTTT	NA	TRBJ1-1	TRBV2	NA
CASSRALYNEQFF	TGTGCCAGTAGCCGGGCCCTATACAATGAGCAGTTCTTC	NA	TRBJ2-1	TRBV19	NA
CASITITSGTDTQYF	TGTGCCAGCATCACCATTACTAGCGGCACAGATACGCAGTATTTT	TRBD2	TRBJ2-3	TRBV28	NA
CASIGTVSYNEQFF	TGTGCCAGCATCGGGACGGTCTCCTACAATGAGCAGTTCTTC	NA	TRBJ2-1	TRBV5-5	NA
CASRRTGSYNSPLHF	TGTGCCAGCAGAAGGACAGGCTCCTATAATTCACCCCTCCACTTT	TRBD1	TRBJ1-6	TRBV2	once
CASSQQGAGETQYF	TGTGCCAGCAGTCAACAGGGGGCAGGAGAGACCCAGTACTTC	TRBD1	TRBJ2-5	TRBV28	NA
CASSRNTQGTQETQYF	TGTGCCAGCTCACGCAATACACAGGGGACCCAAGAGACCCAGTACTTC	TRBD1	TRBJ2-5	TRBV18	NA
CASSPGQGNYHGYTF	TGTGCCAGCAGCCCCGGACAGGGGAACTATCACGGCTACACCTTC	TRBD1	TRBJ1-2	TRBV3-1/TRBV3-2	NA
CASSSGLHGQYF	TGTGCCAGCAGCTCAGGACTCCATGGGCAGTATTTT	NA	TRBJ2-3	TRBV7-9	NA
CASSFFPQTVYVNYGYTF	TGTGCCAGCAGCTTTTTTCCCCAGACAGTCTACGTAAACTATGGCTACACCTTC	NA	TRBJ1-2	TRBV7-9	NA
CASRETSFVYNEQFF	TGTGCCAGCAGGGAGACTAGCTTCGTATACAATGAGCAGTTCTTC	TRBD2	TRBJ2-1	TRBV2	NA
CASSRTTSGSFYEQYF	TGTGCCAGCAGCCGAACCACTAGCGGGAGCTTCTACGAGCAGTACTTC	TRBD2	TRBJ2-7	TRBV4-2	NA
CASSLPRTGPPLRANVLTF	TGTGCCAGCAGCTTACCCCGGACAGGTCCGCCTCTGAGGGCCAACGTCCTGACTTTC	TRBD1	TRBJ2-6	TRBV7-9	NA
CASSFYPSGLNEKLFF	TGCGCCAGCAGCTTCTACCCTTCGGGACTTAATGAAAAACTGTTTTTT	NA	TRBJ1-4	TRBV5-1	NA
CASSGLGQGVDEQYF	TGTGCTAGTTCGGGGTTGGGACAGGGGGTCGACGAGCAGTACTTC	TRBD1	TRBJ2-7	TRBV12-5	NA
CASSLMGAEGNQPQHF	TGCGCCAGCAGCTTGATGGGGGCTGAAGGCAATCAGCCCCAGCATTTT	NA	TRBJ1-5	TRBV5-1	NA
CASSFYGKPPYNEQFF	TGTGCCAGCAGCTTTTACGGGAAGCCCCCATACAATGAGCAGTTCTTC	NA	TRBJ2-1	TRBV13	once
CASKWGRANEKLFF	TGTGCCAGCAAATGGGGTCGAGCTAATGAAAAACTGTTTTTT	NA	TRBJ1-4	TRBV28	once
CASSLGLGELFF	TGTGCCAGCAGCTTGGGCCTCGGGGAGCTGTTTTTT	NA	TRBJ2-2	TRBV7-3	NA
CASSTRTAYEQYF	TGTGCCAGCAGCACCCGGACAGCCTACGAGCAGTACTTC	NA	TRBJ2-7	TRBV7-8	few